The clone carrying this TCR beta chain came up many times. Its specificity is unknown. This CDR3 spans 19 amino acids. Trimming removed 4 bases from V and 0 bases from J, with 22 bases in between. Germline CDR1 reads ENHRY; CDR2 reads SYGVKD. This sample was taken from a study of regulatory T cells in long-lasting Graves disease. Study-level findings and limits: TRBV28 was favored in persistent disease, as were TRBJ1-2 and TRBJ2-5. Persistent Graves' patients possessed reduced TCR diversity relative to recently diagnosed ones.

The time point here: newly diagnosed GD, antithyroid drugs for less than 3 months. PBMC RNA served as the TCR library source. According to the study, TCR beta libraries were built with iRepertoire HTBI primers and CDR3-region Arm-PCR. TCRdb fed the multiplex PCR reads into MiXCR, producing one record per CDR3 protein. The table records about 220,000 distinct CDR3 sequences, roughly 20% of them present only once. This sample also belongs to another study, concerning T cells in Graves' hyperthyroidism and ophthalmopathy.

The material was peripheral blood mononuclear cells (PBMCs), obtained at new diagnosis, from a patient treated with antithyroid drugs. The source of this sequence is a woman aged 25 to 39 with Graves disease. This chain uses TRBV10-3 with TRBJ1-5; D is possibly TRBD1 (5 bases). CDR3 bases: TGTGCCATCAGTGGGGGACCGACCGATAAGATTAATAGCAATCAGCCCCAGCATTTT. Translation gives CAISGGPTDKINSNQPQHF.